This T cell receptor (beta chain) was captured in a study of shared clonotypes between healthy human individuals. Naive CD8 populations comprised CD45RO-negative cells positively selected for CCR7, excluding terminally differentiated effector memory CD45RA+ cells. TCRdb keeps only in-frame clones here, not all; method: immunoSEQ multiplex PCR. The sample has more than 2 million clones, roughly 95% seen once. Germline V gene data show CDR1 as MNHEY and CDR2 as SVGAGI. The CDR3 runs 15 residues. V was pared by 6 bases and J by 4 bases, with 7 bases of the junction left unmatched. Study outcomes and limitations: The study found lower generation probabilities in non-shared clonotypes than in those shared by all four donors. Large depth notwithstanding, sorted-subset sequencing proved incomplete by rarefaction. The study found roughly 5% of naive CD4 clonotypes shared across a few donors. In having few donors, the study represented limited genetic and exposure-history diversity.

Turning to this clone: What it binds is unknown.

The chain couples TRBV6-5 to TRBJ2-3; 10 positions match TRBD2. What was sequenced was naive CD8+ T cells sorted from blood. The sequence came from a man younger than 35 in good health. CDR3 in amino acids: CASRSLAGLADTQYF. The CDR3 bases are TGTGCCAGCAGATCACTAGCGGGGCTCGCAGATACGCAGTATTTT.